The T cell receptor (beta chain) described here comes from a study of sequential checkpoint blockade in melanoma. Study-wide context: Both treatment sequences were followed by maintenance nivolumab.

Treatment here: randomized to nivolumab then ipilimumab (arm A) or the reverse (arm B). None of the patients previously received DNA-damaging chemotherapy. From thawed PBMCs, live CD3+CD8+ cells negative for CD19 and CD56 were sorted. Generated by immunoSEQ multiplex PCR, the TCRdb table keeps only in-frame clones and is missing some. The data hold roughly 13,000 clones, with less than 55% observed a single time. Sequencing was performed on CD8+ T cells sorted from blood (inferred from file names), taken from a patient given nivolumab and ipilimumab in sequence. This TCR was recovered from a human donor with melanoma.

CDR3 loop: CASSHPNTYIGGDTQYF. In DNA, the CDR3 is TGTGCCAGCAGTCACCCAAACACGTATATAGGAGGGGATACGCAGTATTTT. The chain combines TRBV28 with TRBJ2-3; D might be TRBD2 (6 bases). V was shortened by 5 bases and J by 6 bases, with 24 bases between the two germline ends. The germline CDR1 and CDR2 sequences are MDHEN and SYDVKM. The CDR3 totals 17 residues.